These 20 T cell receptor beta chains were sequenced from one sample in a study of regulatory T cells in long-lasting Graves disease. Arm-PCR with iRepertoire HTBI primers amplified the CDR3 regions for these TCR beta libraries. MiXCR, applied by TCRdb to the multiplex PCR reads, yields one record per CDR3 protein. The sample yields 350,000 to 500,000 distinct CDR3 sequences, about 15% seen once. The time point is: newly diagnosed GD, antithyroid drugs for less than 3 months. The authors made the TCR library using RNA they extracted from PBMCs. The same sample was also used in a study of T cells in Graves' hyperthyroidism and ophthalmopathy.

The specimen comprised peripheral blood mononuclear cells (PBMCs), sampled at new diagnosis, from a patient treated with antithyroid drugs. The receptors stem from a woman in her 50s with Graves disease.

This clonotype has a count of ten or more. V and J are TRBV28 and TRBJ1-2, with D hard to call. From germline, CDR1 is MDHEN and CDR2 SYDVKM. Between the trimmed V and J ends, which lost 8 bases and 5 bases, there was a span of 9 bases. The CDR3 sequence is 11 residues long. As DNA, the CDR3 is TGTGCCAGCCGGACCGATTATGGCTACACCTTC. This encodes CASRTDYGYTF.

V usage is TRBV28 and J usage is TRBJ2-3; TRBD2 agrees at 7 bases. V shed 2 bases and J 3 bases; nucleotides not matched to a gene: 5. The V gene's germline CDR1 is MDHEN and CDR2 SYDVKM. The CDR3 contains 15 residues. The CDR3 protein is CASSLNGGETDTQYF. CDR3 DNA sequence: TGTGCCAGCAGTTTAAATGGGGGGGAAACAGATACGCAGTATTTT.

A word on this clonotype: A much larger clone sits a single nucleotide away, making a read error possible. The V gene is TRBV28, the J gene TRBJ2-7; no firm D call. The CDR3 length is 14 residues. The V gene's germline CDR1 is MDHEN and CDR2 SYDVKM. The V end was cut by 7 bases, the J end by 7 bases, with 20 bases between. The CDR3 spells CASKFVGPNNEQYF. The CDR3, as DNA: TGTGCCAGCAAGTTTGTCGGACCGAACAATGAGCAGTACTTC.

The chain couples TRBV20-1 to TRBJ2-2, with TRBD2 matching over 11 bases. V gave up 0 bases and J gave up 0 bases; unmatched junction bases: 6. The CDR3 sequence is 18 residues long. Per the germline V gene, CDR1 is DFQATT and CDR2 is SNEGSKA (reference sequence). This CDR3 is CSARETSGSIPNTGELFF. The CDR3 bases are TGCAGTGCTAGAGAAACTAGCGGGAGTATCCCGAACACCGGGGAGCTGTTTTTT.

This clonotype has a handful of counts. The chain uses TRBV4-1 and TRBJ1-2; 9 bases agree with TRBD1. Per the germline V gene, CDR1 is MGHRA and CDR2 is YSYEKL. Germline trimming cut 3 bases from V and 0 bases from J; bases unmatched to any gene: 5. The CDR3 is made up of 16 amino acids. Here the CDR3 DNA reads TGCGCCAGCAGCCACCTAGGACAGGGGACTAACTATGGCTACACCTTC. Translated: CASSHLGQGTNYGYTF.

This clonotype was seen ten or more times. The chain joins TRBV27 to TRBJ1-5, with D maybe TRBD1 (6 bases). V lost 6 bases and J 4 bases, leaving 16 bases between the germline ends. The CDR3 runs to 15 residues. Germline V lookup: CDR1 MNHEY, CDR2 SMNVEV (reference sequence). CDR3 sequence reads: CASSYEGGLNQPQHF. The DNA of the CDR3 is TGTGCCAGCAGCTACGAAGGGGGGCTAAATCAGCCCCAGCATTTT.

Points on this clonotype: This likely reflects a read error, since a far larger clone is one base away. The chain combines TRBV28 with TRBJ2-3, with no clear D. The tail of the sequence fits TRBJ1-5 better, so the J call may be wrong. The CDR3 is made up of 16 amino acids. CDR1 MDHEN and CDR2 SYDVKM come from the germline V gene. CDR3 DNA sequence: TGTGCCAGCAGTATAGGACTAGCGGGTAGCACAGATACGCAGCATTTT. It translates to CASSIGLAGSTDTQHF.

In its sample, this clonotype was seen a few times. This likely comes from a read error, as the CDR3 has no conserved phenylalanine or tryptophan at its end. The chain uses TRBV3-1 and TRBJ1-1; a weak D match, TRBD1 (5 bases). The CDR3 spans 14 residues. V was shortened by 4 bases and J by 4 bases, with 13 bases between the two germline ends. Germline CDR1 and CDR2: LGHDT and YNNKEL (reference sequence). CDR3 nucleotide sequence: TGTGCCAGCAGCCCCATCGGGGGAGGCACTGAAGCTTTCTCT. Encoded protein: CASSPIGGGTEAFS.

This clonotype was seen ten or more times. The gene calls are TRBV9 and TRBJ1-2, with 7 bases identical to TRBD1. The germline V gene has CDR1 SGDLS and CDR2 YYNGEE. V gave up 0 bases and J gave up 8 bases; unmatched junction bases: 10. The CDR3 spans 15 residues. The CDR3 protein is CASSVVGTDRRGYTF. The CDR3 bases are TGTGCCAGCAGCGTAGTAGGGACAGACCGCCGCGGCTACACCTTC.

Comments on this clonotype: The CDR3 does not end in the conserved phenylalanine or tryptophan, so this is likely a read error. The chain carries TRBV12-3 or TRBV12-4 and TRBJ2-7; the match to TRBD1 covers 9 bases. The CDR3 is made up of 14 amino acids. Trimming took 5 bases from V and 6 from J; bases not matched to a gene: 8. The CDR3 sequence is CASSTGTGQAEQYL. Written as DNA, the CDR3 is TGTGCCAGCAGTACCGGGACAGGGCAGGCCGAGCAGTACCTC.

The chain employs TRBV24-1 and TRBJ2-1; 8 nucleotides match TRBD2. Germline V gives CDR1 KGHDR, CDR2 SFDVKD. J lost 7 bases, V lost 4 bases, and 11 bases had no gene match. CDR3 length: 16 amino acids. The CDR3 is CATSDQNPGGGNEQFF. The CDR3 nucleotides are TGTGCCACCAGTGACCAAAATCCGGGGGGGGGGAATGAGCAGTTCTTC.

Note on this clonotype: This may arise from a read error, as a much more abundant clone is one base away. CDR3 amino acids: CSSSSPGGNQPQHF. The CDR3 coding sequence is TGTTCCAGCAGTTCCCCGGGGGGCAATCAGCCCCAGCATTTT. The V call is TRBV6-9, the J call TRBJ1-5, with D possibly TRBD1 on 5 matching bases. CDR3 length: 14 residues. The germline CDR1 and CDR2 sequences are MNHGY and SVAAGI.

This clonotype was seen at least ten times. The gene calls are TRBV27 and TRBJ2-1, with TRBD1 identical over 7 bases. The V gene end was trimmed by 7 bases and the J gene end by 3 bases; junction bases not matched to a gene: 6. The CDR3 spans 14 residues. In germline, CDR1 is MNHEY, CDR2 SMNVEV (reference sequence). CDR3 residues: CASTVSGGYNEQFF. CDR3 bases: TGTGCCAGCACTGTTTCAGGGGGCTACAATGAGCAGTTCTTC.

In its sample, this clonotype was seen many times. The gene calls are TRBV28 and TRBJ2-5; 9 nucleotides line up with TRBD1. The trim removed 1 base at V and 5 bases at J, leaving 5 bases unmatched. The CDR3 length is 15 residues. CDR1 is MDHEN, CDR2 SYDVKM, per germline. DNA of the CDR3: TGTGCCAGCAGTTTATCGGGACAGGGTGGGGAGACCCAGTACTTC. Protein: CASSLSGQGGETQYF.

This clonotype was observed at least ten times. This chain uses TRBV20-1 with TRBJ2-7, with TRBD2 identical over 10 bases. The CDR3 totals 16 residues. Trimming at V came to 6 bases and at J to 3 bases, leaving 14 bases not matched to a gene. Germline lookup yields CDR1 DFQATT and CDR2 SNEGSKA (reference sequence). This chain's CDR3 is CSAKKIWTSGGYEQYF. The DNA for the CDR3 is TGCAGTGCCAAGAAAATCTGGACTAGCGGCGGCTACGAGCAGTACTTC.

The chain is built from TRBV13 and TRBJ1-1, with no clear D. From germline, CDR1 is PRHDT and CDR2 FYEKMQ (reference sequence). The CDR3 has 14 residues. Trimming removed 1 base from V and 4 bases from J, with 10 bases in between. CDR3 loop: CASSLAAGSTEAFF. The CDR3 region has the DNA TGTGCCAGCAGCTTAGCCGCAGGAAGCACTGAAGCTTTCTTT.

As DNA, the CDR3 is TGTGCCAGCAGCTCTAGCGGGAGTCTGGACACCGGGGAGCTGTTTTTT. It translates to CASSSSGSLDTGELFF. V gene TRBV7-2 combines with J gene TRBJ2-2; 10 positions agree with TRBD2. This CDR3 spans 16 amino acids. Germline assignment: CDR1 SGHTA and CDR2 FQGNSA. J was trimmed by 3 bases and V by 4 bases; bases with no gene match: 5.

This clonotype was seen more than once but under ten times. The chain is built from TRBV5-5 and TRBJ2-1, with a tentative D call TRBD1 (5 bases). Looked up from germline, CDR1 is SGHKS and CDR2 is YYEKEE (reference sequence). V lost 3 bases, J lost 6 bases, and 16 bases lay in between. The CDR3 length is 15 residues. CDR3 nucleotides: TGTGCCAGCAGCTCCCCAAATATCAGGGTCAATGAGCAGTTCTTC. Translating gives CASSSPNIRVNEQFF.

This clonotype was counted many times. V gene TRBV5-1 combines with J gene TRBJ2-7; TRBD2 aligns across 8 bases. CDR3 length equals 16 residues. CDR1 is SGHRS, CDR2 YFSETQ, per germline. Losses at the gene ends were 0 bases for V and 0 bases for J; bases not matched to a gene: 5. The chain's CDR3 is CASSLDPGGNSYEQYF. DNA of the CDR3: TGCGCCAGCAGCTTGGATCCGGGGGGGAACTCCTACGAGCAGTACTTC.

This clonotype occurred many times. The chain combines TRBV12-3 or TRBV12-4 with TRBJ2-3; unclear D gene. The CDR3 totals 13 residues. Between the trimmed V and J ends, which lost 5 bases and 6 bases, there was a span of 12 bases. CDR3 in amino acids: CASSALIGDTQYF. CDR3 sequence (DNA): TGTGCCAGCAGTGCGCTCATTGGGGATACGCAGTATTTT.